A selection of T cell receptor beta chains follows, all from one sample in a study of blood T cell repertoires in COVID-19. Profiled with immunoSEQ multiplex PCR; TCRdb holds only in-frame clones, not every one. Of 95,000 to 120,000 clones listed, around 84% are singletons. Material for sequencing was peripheral blood. All receptors derive from a woman in her thirties or forties with acute or convalescent COVID-19. Each CDR3 is given with its conserved first and last residue. The D gene is left open where the match is weak. The listing skips clone size in some rows; elsewhere it reads once, few, many or a size class.

D,V,J,size,DNA,CDR3
TRBD1,TRBV19,TRBJ1-2,.,TGTGCCAGTAGTTACGACAGGGACATCCTCTACAATGGCTACACCTTC,CASSYDRDILYNGYTF
TRBD1,TRBV3-1/TRBV3-2,TRBJ1-1,.,TGTGCCAGCAGCCAAGATACAATGGACAGGGGGGCTTTCTTT,CASSQDTMDRGAFF
.,TRBV30,TRBJ1-4,.,TGTGCCTGGAGGGGGGTTCCATACGGGACAAGAAATGAAAAACTGTTTTTT,CAWRGVPYGTRNEKLFF
TRBD1,TRBV19,TRBJ1-3,.,TGTGCCAGTACAGACAGGGTGAAAAGCTCTGGAAACACCATATATTTT,CASTDRVKSSGNTIYF
.,TRBV7-2,TRBJ1-2,.,TGTGCCAGCAGCCAACAGGGTGGTAACTATGGCTACACCTTC,CASSQQGGNYGYTF
.,TRBV7-9,TRBJ2-7,.,TGTGCCAGCAGCTTATCCTCTTTGGAGGGGCGCGTTTACGAGCAGTACTTC,CASSLSSLEGRVYEQYF
TRBD1,TRBV7-2,TRBJ1-2,.,TGTGCCAGCAGCTTTTATGGACCTGGGTGGGACAGAGACTATGGCTACACCTTC,CASSFYGPGWDRDYGYTF
.,TRBV10-3,TRBJ2-7,.,TGTGCCATCAGTACCCGGGACATTTCCTACGAGCAGTACTTC,CAISTRDISYEQYF
.,TRBV7-2,TRBJ2-3,.,TGTGCCAGCAGCTACCCGGGACATAACACAGATACGCAGTATTTT,CASSYPGHNTDTQYF
TRBD1,TRBV4-2,TRBJ2-3,.,TGTGCCAGCAGTCTACGACAGGGGGGCACAGATACGCAGTATTTT,CASSLRQGGTDTQYF
TRBD1,TRBV12-3/TRBV12-4,TRBJ1-1,.,TGTGCCAGCACGCGGGACAGCAACACTGAAGCTTTCTTT,CASTRDSNTEAFF
TRBD1,TRBV2,TRBJ1-2,.,TGTGCCAGCAACCGACAGGGGTTGGGCTATGGCTACACCTTC,CASNRQGLGYGYTF
TRBD1,TRBV6-5,TRBJ1-1,.,TGTGCCAGCAGTCCACAGGGGCAGGTCACTGAAGCTTTCTTT,CASSPQGQVTEAFF
.,TRBV6-2/TRBV6-3,TRBJ1-3,.,TGTGCCAGCAGTTACTCGAGCAGGGCTGTGGCTAACACCATATATTTT,CASSYSSRAVANTIYF
TRBD1,TRBV6-6,TRBJ1-1,.,TGTGCCAGCAGTTACCCGACAGGGGGCGTAGCCACTGAAGCTTTCTTT,CASSYPTGGVATEAFF
.,TRBV5-1,TRBJ1-3,once,TGCGCCAGCAGCTTAGAGGTAACGACCCCTCTCGCTGGAAACACCATATATTTT,CASSLEVTTPLAGNTIYF
.,TRBV5-1,TRBJ1-1,.,TGCGCCAGCTCCCGCGGGTCCCAGAACACTGAAGCTTTCTTT,CASSRGSQNTEAFF
.,TRBV7-3,TRBJ1-2,few,TGTGCCAGCAGCCGGGGCGGGGCAATTGGTCCCAAGGGCTACACCTTC,CASSRGGAIGPKGYTF
TRBD1,TRBV4-1,TRBJ1-4,.,TGCGCCAGCAGCGAACGCCCCGGCCGGGACAGGGGTGAAAAACTGTTTTTT,CASSERPGRDRGEKLFF
.,TRBV30,TRBJ2-7,.,TGTGCCTGGAGTGTATCGGGTTTTAGTACCTTGGGGCAGTACTTC,CAWSVSGFSTLGQYF
TRBD2,TRBV3-1/TRBV3-2,TRBJ2-7,.,TGTGCCAGCAGCCGGGGACTAGCGGGGGGCACCTACGAGCAGTACTTC,CASSRGLAGGTYEQYF
.,TRBV12-3/TRBV12-4,TRBJ2-1,.,TGTGCCAGCGGGGAAGGGACACACAATGAGCAGTTCTTC,CASGEGTHNEQFF
TRBD2,TRBV11-1,TRBJ2-7,few,TGTGCCAGCAGCGAAGATGGCGGGGGGAGGTACGAGCAGTACTTC,CASSEDGGGRYEQYF
.,TRBV9,TRBJ2-4,.,TGTGCCAGCAGCGCAGCTCCAGGGGTCGTTCAGTACTTC,CASSAAPGVVQYF
.,TRBV3-1/TRBV3-2,TRBJ2-3,.,TGTGCCAGCAGCCCGCACCCACCCAACAGTGACAGCACAGATACGCAGTATTTT,CASSPHPPNSDSTDTQYF
TRBD2,TRBV27,TRBJ2-1,.,TGTGCCAGCAGTTTAGCGGGGGGGCCATTACGGCAGTTCTTC,CASSLAGGPLRQFF
TRBD1,TRBV6-6,TRBJ1-2,.,TGTGCCAGCAGTTACGGGGGGACAGTTCGGAGGGATGGCTACACCTTC,CASSYGGTVRRDGYTF